Listed below are T cell receptor beta chains from one sample, sequenced in a study of blood T cells in healthy people across ages. TCRdb reanalysed the 5' RACE reads using MiXCR and keeps one entry per CDR3 protein. Of about 620,000 distinct CDR3 sequences listed, approximately 52% are singletons. The sample comprised blood. The source of these receptors is an elderly woman in good health. The CDR3 runs from the conserved cysteine through the conserved F or W. Fields, in order: V gene, J gene, clone size, CDR3 protein. Part of the rows lack a size; the others show once, few, many or a class for expanded clones.

v_gene: TRBV24-1
j_gene: TRBJ2-3
abundance: .
CDR3aa: CATSATTGDALTDTQYF

v_gene: TRBV12-3/TRBV12-4
j_gene: TRBJ2-6
abundance: .
CDR3aa: CASSFGTGHSGANVLTF

v_gene: TRBV20-1
j_gene: TRBJ2-7
abundance: many
CDR3aa: CSARDAGSGSGYEQYF

v_gene: TRBV28
j_gene: TRBJ2-3
abundance: .
CDR3aa: CASSFLRRITDTQYF

v_gene: TRBV9
j_gene: TRBJ2-3
abundance: .
CDR3aa: CASSGQGATDTQYF

v_gene: TRBV10-3
j_gene: TRBJ1-5
abundance: .
CDR3aa: CAISDRGSNSNQPQHF

v_gene: TRBV5-1
j_gene: TRBJ2-7
abundance: many
CDR3aa: CASSLLESTYEQYF

v_gene: TRBV5-1
j_gene: TRBJ2-7
abundance: many
CDR3aa: CASSLITALSYEQYF

v_gene: TRBV9
j_gene: TRBJ1-6
abundance: .
CDR3aa: CASSVRGTGGPYNSPLHF

v_gene: TRBV7-9
j_gene: TRBJ2-7
abundance: few
CDR3aa: CASSLVTSGREQYF

v_gene: TRBV5-1
j_gene: TRBJ2-3
abundance: .
CDR3aa: CASSLAIPDTQYF

v_gene: TRBV4-3
j_gene: TRBJ2-5
abundance: .
CDR3aa: CASSQDIDGGRETQYF

v_gene: TRBV5-1
j_gene: TRBJ1-4
abundance: many
CDR3aa: CASSLERGNKLFF

v_gene: TRBV7-9
j_gene: TRBJ1-5
abundance: once
CDR3aa: CASTGGWEDPQHF

v_gene: TRBV12-3/TRBV12-4
j_gene: TRBJ2-3
abundance: .
CDR3aa: CASSFRGSTDMQYF

v_gene: TRBV20-1
j_gene: TRBJ2-6
abundance: .
CDR3aa: CSARAGQAYSGANVLTF

v_gene: TRBV18
j_gene: TRBJ2-2
abundance: many
CDR3aa: CASSPRVTGELFF

v_gene: TRBV30
j_gene: TRBJ2-3
abundance: .
CDR3aa: CAGSLPRSAQYF

v_gene: TRBV7-3
j_gene: TRBJ2-2
abundance: many
CDR3aa: CASSSRTGFGELFF

v_gene: TRBV12-3/TRBV12-4
j_gene: TRBJ2-6
abundance: .
CDR3aa: CASSLPHSGANVLTF

v_gene: TRBV29-1
j_gene: .
abundance: .
CDR3aa: CSVLRDRDSGEQYF

v_gene: TRBV12-3/TRBV12-4
j_gene: TRBJ2-3
abundance: few
CDR3aa: CASRPGSTDTQYF

v_gene: TRBV12-3/TRBV12-4
j_gene: .
abundance: .
CDR3aa: CASSLKTAGADEQYF

v_gene: TRBV4-3
j_gene: TRBJ2-5
abundance: .
CDR3aa: CASSQGIRVGDSQETQYF

v_gene: TRBV7-2
j_gene: TRBJ2-1
abundance: many
CDR3aa: CASSLVGLRAAHNEQFF

v_gene: TRBV29-1
j_gene: TRBJ2-7
abundance: .
CDR3aa: CSALRAGYEQYF

v_gene: TRBV29-1
j_gene: TRBJ2-7
abundance: once
CDR3aa: CSVGGRTSYEQYF

v_gene: TRBV10-3
j_gene: TRBJ2-5
abundance: once
CDR3aa: CAISQDRGGQETQYF

v_gene: TRBV4-2
j_gene: TRBJ2-1
abundance: .
CDR3aa: CASSLRQEKSDNEQFF

v_gene: TRBV5-1
j_gene: TRBJ2-5
abundance: .
CDR3aa: CASSPAAPPRETQYF

v_gene: TRBV6-5
j_gene: TRBJ1-1
abundance: .
CDR3aa: CASRNADGNTEAFF

v_gene: TRBV6-5
j_gene: TRBJ1-3
abundance: few
CDR3aa: CASRTGFSGNTIYF

v_gene: TRBV30
j_gene: TRBJ2-7
abundance: .
CDR3aa: CAWMKGLGEQYF

v_gene: TRBV12-3/TRBV12-4
j_gene: TRBJ1-2
abundance: many
CDR3aa: CASSLPKGHYGYTF

v_gene: TRBV12-3/TRBV12-4
j_gene: TRBJ2-2
abundance: .
CDR3aa: CASKPSRDTLTGELFF

v_gene: TRBV5-8
j_gene: TRBJ2-1
abundance: many
CDR3aa: CASVKEQKNYNEQFF

v_gene: TRBV29-1
j_gene: TRBJ1-5
abundance: .
CDR3aa: CSVEVEYSNQPQHF

v_gene: TRBV7-2
j_gene: TRBJ2-1
abundance: many
CDR3aa: CASSLGIGDEQFF

v_gene: TRBV27
j_gene: TRBJ2-3
abundance: .
CDR3aa: CASSSRTSGSIADTQYF

v_gene: TRBV25-1
j_gene: .
abundance: .
CDR3aa: CASSEYPETQYF

v_gene: TRBV7-9
j_gene: TRBJ2-3
abundance: .
CDR3aa: CASSRGETSTDTQYF

v_gene: TRBV6-2/TRBV6-3
j_gene: TRBJ2-2
abundance: .
CDR3aa: CASIDITHGGLFF

v_gene: TRBV6-1
j_gene: TRBJ2-7
abundance: many
CDR3aa: CASSDVAAYEQYF

v_gene: TRBV29-1
j_gene: TRBJ2-7
abundance: .
CDR3aa: CSVLWAGSSYEQYF

v_gene: TRBV5-1
j_gene: TRBJ2-1
abundance: many
CDR3aa: CASSRKDNEQFF

v_gene: TRBV20-1
j_gene: TRBJ1-1
abundance: .
CDR3aa: CSARWGGTGIEAFF

v_gene: TRBV20-1
j_gene: TRBJ2-7
abundance: .
CDR3aa: CSARDESYEQYF

v_gene: TRBV9
j_gene: TRBJ2-1
abundance: many
CDR3aa: CASSVGLSSYNEQFF

v_gene: TRBV10-3
j_gene: TRBJ2-5
abundance: many
CDR3aa: CAISDGVGQETQYF

v_gene: TRBV12-3/TRBV12-4
j_gene: TRBJ2-1
abundance: .
CDR3aa: CASSPTGGAGDEQFF

v_gene: TRBV5-1
j_gene: TRBJ1-1
abundance: .
CDR3aa: CASSLKTVDTEAFF

v_gene: TRBV2
j_gene: TRBJ2-1
abundance: .
CDR3aa: CASKRQGNEQFF

v_gene: TRBV5-1
j_gene: TRBJ2-6
abundance: .
CDR3aa: CASSVEGGWANVPTF

v_gene: TRBV6-1
j_gene: TRBJ2-7
abundance: .
CDR3aa: CASSEDGYYEQYF

v_gene: TRBV20-1
j_gene: TRBJ1-5
abundance: many
CDR3aa: CSARLDRGLSNQPQHF